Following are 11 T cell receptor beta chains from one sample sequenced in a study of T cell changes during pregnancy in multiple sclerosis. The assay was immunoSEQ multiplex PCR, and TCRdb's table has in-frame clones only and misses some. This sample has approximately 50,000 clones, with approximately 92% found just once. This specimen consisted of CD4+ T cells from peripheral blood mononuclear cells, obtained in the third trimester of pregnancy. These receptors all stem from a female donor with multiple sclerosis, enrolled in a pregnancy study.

CDR3 in amino acids: CASGEGLSSYNEQFF. CDR3 sequence (DNA): TGTGCCAGCGGAGAGGGCTTAAGCTCCTACAATGAGCAGTTCTTC. This chain uses TRBV6-1 with TRBJ2-1; a possible D gene is TRBD2 (5 bases). Germline V lookup: CDR1 MNHNS, CDR2 SASEGT. CDR3 length: 15 residues. With 8 bases removed from V and 0 bases from J, the gap between germline ends came to 14 bases.

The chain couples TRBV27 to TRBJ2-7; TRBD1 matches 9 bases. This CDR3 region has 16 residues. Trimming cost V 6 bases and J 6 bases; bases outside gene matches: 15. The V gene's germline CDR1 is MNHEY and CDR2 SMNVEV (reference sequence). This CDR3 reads CASSHPTGGVGVEQYF. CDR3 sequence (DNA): TGTGCCAGCAGCCACCCGACAGGGGGGGTGGGCGTCGAGCAGTACTTC.

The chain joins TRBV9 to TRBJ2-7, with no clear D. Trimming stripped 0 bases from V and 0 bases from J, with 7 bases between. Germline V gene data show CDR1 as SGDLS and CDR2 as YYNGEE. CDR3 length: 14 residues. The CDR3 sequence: CASSVALASYEQYF. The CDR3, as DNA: TGTGCCAGCAGCGTAGCTTTAGCCTCCTACGAGCAGTACTTC.

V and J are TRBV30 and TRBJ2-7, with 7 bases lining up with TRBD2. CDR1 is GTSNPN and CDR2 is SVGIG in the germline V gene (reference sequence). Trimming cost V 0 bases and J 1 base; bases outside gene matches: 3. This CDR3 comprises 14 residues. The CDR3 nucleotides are TGTGCCTGGAGTGTATCGGGAGGATCCTACGAGCAGTACTTC. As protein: CAWSVSGGSYEQYF.

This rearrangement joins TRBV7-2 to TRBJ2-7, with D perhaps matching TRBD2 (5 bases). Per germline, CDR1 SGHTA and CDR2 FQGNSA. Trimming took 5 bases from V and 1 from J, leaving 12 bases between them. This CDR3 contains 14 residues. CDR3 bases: TGTGCCAGCAGCCCCGCGCGGGCATCCTACGAGCAGTACTTC. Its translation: CASSPARASYEQYF.

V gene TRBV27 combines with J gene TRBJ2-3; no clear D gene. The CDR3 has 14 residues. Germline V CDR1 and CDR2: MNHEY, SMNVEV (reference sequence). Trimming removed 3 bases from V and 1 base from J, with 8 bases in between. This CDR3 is CASSFTDRTDTQYF. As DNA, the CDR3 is TGTGCCAGCAGTTTCACAGACCGCACAGATACGCAGTATTTT.

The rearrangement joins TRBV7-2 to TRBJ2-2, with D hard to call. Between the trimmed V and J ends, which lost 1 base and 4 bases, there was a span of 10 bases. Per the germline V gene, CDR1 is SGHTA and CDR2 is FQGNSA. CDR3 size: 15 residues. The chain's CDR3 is CASSLVVAGTGELFF. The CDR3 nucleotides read TGTGCCAGCAGCTTAGTCGTAGCTGGCACCGGGGAGCTGTTTTTT.

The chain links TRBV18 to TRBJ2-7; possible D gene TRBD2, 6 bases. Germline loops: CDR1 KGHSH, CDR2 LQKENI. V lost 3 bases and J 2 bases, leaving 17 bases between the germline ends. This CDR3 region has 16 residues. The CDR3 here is CASSPLPPEGTYEQYF. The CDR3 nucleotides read TGTGCCAGCTCACCTCTCCCCCCGGAGGGGACCTACGAGCAGTACTTC.

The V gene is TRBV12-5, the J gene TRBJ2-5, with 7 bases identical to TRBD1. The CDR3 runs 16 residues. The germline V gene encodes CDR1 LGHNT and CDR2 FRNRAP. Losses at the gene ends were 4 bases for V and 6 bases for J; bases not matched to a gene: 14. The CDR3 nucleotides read TGTGCTAGTGGTTCCTTCCAGGGGGAAAATCGGCAGACCCAGTACTTC. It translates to CASGSFQGENRQTQYF.

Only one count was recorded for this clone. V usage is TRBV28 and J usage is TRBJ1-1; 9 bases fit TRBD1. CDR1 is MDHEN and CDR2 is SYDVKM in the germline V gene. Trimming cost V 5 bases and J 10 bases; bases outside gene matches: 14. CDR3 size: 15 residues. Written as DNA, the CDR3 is TGTGCCAGCAGTCCTTCACTCGGACAGGGGCCAGTAGCTTTCTTT. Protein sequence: CASSPSLGQGPVAFF.

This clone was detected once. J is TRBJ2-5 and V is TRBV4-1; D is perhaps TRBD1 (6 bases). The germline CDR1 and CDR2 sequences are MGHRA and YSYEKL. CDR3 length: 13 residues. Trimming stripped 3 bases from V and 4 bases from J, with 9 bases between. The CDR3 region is CASSQGAGETQYF. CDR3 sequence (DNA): TGCGCCAGCAGCCAGGGGGCGGGAGAGACCCAGTACTTC.